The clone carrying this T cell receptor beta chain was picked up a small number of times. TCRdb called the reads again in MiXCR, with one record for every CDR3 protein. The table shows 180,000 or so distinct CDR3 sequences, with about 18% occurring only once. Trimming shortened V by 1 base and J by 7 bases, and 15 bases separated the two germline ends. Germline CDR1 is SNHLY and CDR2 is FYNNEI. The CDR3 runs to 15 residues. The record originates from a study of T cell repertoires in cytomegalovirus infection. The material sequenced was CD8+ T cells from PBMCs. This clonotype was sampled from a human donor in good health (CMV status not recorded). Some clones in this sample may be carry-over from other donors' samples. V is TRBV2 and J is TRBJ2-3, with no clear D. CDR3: CASSEEASPSNTQYF. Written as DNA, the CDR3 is TGTGCCAGCAGTGAAGAGGCTAGTCCGTCGAATACGCAGTATTTT.